This TCR beta chain was sequenced in a study of radiotherapy plus CTLA-4 blockade in lung cancer. General study findings and limits: Tumor-origin TCR clones grew in blood after radiotherapy plus ipilimumab. Among reported predictors of response, early blood T cell clone dynamics with interferon-beta performed best.

Alongside CTLA-4 blockade with ipilimumab, patients with chemo-refractory metastatic non-small-cell lung cancer received focal radiation. Repertoires were generated with immunoSEQ multiplex PCR, while TCRdb's copy carries only in-frame clones and drops some. The data show about 68,000 clones, approximately 79% seen once. As for this clone: Its antigen remains unknown. This same CDR3 is encoded by further DNA sequences in the sample.

The CDR3 sequence is 13 residues long. Trimming took off 2 bases at V and 1 base at J, with 5 bases between the two ends. Looked up from germline, CDR1 is SGDLS and CDR2 is YYNGEE. This chain joins TRBV9 and TRBJ2-3, with a weak D call TRBD2 (5 bases). This sequence was found in a human donor with non-small cell lung cancer who had a complete response to radiotherapy plus ipilimumab. The sequences come from peripheral blood, collected from a patient treated with radiotherapy plus ipilimumab. CDR3 nucleotide sequence: TGTGCCAGCAGCGTTAGCGGCACAGATACGCAGTATTTT. Encoded protein: CASSVSGTDTQYF.